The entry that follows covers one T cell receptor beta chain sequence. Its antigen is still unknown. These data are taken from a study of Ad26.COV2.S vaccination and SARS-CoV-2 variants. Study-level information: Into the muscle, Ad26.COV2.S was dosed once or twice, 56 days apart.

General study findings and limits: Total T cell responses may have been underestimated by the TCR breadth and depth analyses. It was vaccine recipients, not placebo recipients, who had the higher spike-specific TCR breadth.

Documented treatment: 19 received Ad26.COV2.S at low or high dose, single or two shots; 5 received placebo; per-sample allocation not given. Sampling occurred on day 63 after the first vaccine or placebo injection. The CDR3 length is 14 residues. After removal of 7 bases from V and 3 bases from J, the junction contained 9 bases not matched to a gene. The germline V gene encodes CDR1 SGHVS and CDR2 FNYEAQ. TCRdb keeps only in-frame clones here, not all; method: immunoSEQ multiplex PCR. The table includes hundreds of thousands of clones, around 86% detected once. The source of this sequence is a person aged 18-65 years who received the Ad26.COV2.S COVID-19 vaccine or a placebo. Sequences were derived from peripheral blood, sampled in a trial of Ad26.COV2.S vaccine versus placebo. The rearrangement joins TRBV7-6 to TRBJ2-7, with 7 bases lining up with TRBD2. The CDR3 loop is CASTDGGILYEQYF. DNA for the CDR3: TGTGCCAGCACGGACGGGGGGATACTCTACGAGCAGTACTTC.